This TCR beta chain was sequenced during a study of long-term antiretroviral therapy in people with HIV. Regarding the study as a whole: Samples were collected from 2004 to 2017 under possibly less effective ART regimens. Increased diversity was seen after ART, yet it remained lower than in transplant donor controls. CDR3 length ranges were narrower in HIV repertoires than in controls. Repertoire dominance by clones expanded before ART was seen at all time points.

The CDR3 is 15 residues long. Germline lookup yields CDR1 MNHEY and CDR2 SVGAGI. The V gene lost 4 bases and the J gene lost 1 base, with 10 bases spanning the gap. On this clone itself: Its matching antigen is unknown.

It was version v3.0 of the immunoSEQ assay that was run at survey level. The protocol was immunoSEQ multiplex PCR, while the TCRdb copy is restricted to in-frame clones and leaves out a portion. In the table there are around 35,000 clones, approximately 96% of which are singletons. The rearrangement links TRBV6-5 to TRBJ2-2, with TRBD2 as a possible D gene (5 bases). This sample comprised unsorted PBMCs, obtained 6.5 to 6.9 years after starting antiretroviral therapy. The receptor was isolated from a man aged 25 to 40 with HIV. CDR3 protein: CASSSRLKNTGELFF. In DNA form, the CDR3 reads TGTGCCAGCAGTTCCCGACTAAAGAACACCGGGGAGCTGTTTTTT.